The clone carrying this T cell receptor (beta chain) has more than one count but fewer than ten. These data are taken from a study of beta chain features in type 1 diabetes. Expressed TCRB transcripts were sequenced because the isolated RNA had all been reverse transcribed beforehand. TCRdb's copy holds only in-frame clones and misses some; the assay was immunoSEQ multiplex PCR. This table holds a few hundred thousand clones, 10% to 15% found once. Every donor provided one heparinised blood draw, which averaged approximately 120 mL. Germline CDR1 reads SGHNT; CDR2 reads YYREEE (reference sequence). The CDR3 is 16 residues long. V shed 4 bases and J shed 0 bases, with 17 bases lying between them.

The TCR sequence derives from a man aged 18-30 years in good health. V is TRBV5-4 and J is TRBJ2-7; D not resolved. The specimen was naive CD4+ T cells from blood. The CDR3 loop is CASSPPSPQSSYEQYF. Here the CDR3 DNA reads TGTGCCAGCAGCCCTCCGAGTCCCCAAAGCTCCTACGAGCAGTACTTC.